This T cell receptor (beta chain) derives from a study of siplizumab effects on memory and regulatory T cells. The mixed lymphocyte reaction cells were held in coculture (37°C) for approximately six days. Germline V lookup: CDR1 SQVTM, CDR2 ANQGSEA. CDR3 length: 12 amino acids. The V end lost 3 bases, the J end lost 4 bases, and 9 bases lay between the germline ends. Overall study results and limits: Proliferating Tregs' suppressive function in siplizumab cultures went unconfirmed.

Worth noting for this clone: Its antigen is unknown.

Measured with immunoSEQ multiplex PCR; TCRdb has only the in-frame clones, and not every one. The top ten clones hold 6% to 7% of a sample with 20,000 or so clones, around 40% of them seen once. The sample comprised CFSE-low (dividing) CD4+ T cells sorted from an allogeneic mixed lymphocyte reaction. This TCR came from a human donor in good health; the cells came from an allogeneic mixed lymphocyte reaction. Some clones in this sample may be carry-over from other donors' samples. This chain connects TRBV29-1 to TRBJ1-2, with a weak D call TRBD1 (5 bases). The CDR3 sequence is CSVDQGGYGYTF. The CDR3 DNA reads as TGCAGCGTTGACCAGGGAGGCTATGGCTACACCTTC.